This passage covers 23 T cell receptor beta chains from one sample sequenced in a study of CD8+ T cells in alopecia areata. Extraction of RNA preceded its reverse transcription into cDNA, which served as the sequencing template. Sequencing used immunoSEQ multiplex PCR; TCRdb keeps in-frame clones, though not all of them. The sample holds 140,000 or so clones, 40% to 55% seen once. Material: CD4+ T cells sorted from blood, obtained at week 0. The receptors originated from a human donor with alopecia areata.

This clone appeared a few times. The gene calls are TRBV29-1 and TRBJ2-7, with 7 bases aligning to TRBD2. V was clipped by 6 bases and J by 0 bases; unmatched bases: 8. Germline CDR1 and CDR2: SQVTM and ANQGSEA. This CDR3 has 14 amino acids. CDR3 loop: CSVGGMMGSYEQYF. CDR3 DNA sequence: TGCAGCGTGGGGGGGATGATGGGCTCCTACGAGCAGTACTTC.

This rearrangement joins TRBV5-1 to TRBJ2-1; 12 bases are a match to TRBD2. V trimming: 2 bases; J trimming: 8 bases; junction bases outside the gene matches: 5. Germline V gene sequence: CDR1 SGHRS, CDR2 YFSETQ. The CDR3 totals 15 residues. CDR3 coding DNA: TGCGCCAGCAGCTTAACTAGCGGGAGGAGAGATGAGCAGTTCTTC. Residues: CASSLTSGRRDEQFF.

The chain joins TRBV11-2 to TRBJ1-1; D gene unclear. Germline CDR1 and CDR2: SGHAT and FQNNGV. V lost 0 bases and J lost 0, with 8 bases in between. This CDR3 region has 15 residues. CDR3 loop: CASSLDRTLNTEAFF. CDR3 coding DNA: TGTGCCAGCAGCTTAGATAGGACTCTGAACACTGAAGCTTTCTTT. The full variable domain, its missing parts supplied by reference TRBV11-2 and TRBJ1-1, is EAGVAQSPRYKIIEKRQSVAFWCNPISGHATLYWYQQILGQGPKLLIQFQNNGVVDDSQLPKDRFSAERLKGVDSTLKIQPAKLEDSAVYLCASSLDRTLNTEAFFGQGTRLTVV.

The chain carries TRBV18 and TRBJ1-1; the D is unclear. The CDR3 length is 13 residues. Per the germline V gene, CDR1 is KGHSH and CDR2 is LQKENI. V was pared by 1 base and J by 7 bases, with 10 bases between. Here the CDR3 reads CASSPRAGVEAFF. The CDR3, as DNA: TGTGCCAGCTCACCACGGGCGGGCGTTGAAGCTTTCTTT.

CDR3 coding DNA: TGTGCCAGCAGCCGCGTGGCGGGGGGCGACTATGGCTACACCTTC. It translates to CASSRVAGGDYGYTF. J is TRBJ1-2 and V is TRBV9; the D gene is possibly TRBD1 (6 bases). The V end was cut by 4 bases, the J end by 3 bases, with 16 bases between. Germline V gene data show CDR1 as SGDLS and CDR2 as YYNGEE. This CDR3 comprises 15 residues.

J is TRBJ1-2 and V is TRBV4-1, with D unclear. Germline V lookup: CDR1 MGHRA, CDR2 YSYEKL. CDR3 length: 14 residues. Deletions cut 0 bases from V and 2 bases from J, with 7 bases between. CDR3 in amino acids: CASSQDGANYGYTF. DNA of the CDR3: TGCGCCAGCAGCCAAGATGGAGCAAACTATGGCTACACCTTC.

V is TRBV29-1 and J is TRBJ2-1; TRBD1 aligns across 8 bases. The CDR3 extends over 11 amino acids. V shed 1 base, J shed 14 bases, and the junction held 4 bases outside the gene matches. CDR1 is SQVTM and CDR2 is ANQGSEA in the germline V gene. The CDR3 sequence: CSVEAQGAKFF. CDR3 nucleotide sequence: TGCAGCGTTGAAGCTCAGGGGGCTAAGTTCTTC.

The chain recombines TRBV5-1 with TRBJ2-2, with D perhaps TRBD1 (5 bases). V was shortened by 2 bases and J by 4 bases, with 12 bases between the two germline ends. Germline CDR1 is SGHRS and CDR2 is YFSETQ. CDR3 length equals 15 residues. CDR3 sequence (DNA): TGCGCCAGCAGCTTTCCGCAGGGTCGCACCGGGGAGCTGTTTTTT. It specifies CASSFPQGRTGELFF. Together with reference TRBV5-1 and TRBJ2-2, the CDR3 gives the full variable domain: KAGVTQTPRYLIKTRGQQVTLSCSPISGHRSVSWYQQTPGQGLQFLFEYFSETQRNKGNFPGRFSGRQFSNSRSEMNVSTLELGDSALYLCASSFPQGRTGELFFGEGSRLTVL.

In its sample, this clone was seen a few times. The chain couples TRBV9 to TRBJ2-3; D might be TRBD1 (5 bases). The germline CDR1 and CDR2 sequences are SGDLS and YYNGEE. The CDR3 runs to 16 residues. Trimming shortened V by 4 bases and J by 4 bases, and 19 bases separated the two germline ends. The CDR3 DNA follows: TGTGCCAGCAGCAGAACCCGGATTCTAGGGGCAGATACGCAGTATTTT. Its protein product is CASSRTRILGADTQYF.

There are a few counts of this clone. The V call is TRBV15, the J call TRBJ1-2, with D unresolved. Germline V gene lookup returns CDR1 LNHNV and CDR2 YYDKDF (reference sequence). The CDR3 extends over 11 amino acids. Trimming cost V 0 bases and J 8 bases, with 4 bases left between them. The CDR3 nucleotides are TGTGCCACCAGCAGAGATAGAGGCTACACCTTC. Translated: CATSRDRGYTF.

This clone was observed a few times. V is TRBV29-1 and J is TRBJ1-2, with D perhaps TRBD1 (6 bases). Trimming left V 6 bases short and J 0 bases short, with 11 bases between. Germline CDR1 reads SQVTM; CDR2 reads ANQGSEA. The length of the CDR3 is 13 residues. In DNA, the CDR3 is TGCAGCGTCGACAGGAGAGCTAACTATGGCTACACCTTC. Encoded protein: CSVDRRANYGYTF.

In this sample, this clone turned up once. V gene TRBV4-3 combines with J gene TRBJ1-2, with D unclear. The CDR3 sequence is 14 residues long. CDR1 and CDR2 from the germline V gene are LGHNA and YSLEER. The V gene lost 1 base and the J gene lost 7 bases, with 13 bases spanning the gap. CDR3 in DNA: TGCGCCAGCAGCCAAGGGGAACCGTCCCGTGGCTACACCTTC. The encoded protein is CASSQGEPSRGYTF.

This clone has a count of ten or more. The chain joins TRBV6-1 to TRBJ2-7; 12 nucleotides match TRBD2. The J segment lost 7 bases and the V segment lost 8 bases, leaving 6 bases of the junction unmatched. The CDR3 is made up of 13 amino acids. Germline-derived CDR1 and CDR2 are MNHNS and SASEGT. The CDR3 DNA follows: TGTGCCAGCCGACTAGCGGGAGCTCAGGAGCAGTACTTC. As protein: CASRLAGAQEQYF.

The DNA for the CDR3 is TGCGCCAGCAGCCATGGGGACGTTGCTGGCTTGGAGCAGTACTTC. Its protein product is CASSHGDVAGLEQYF. The chain uses TRBV4-1 and TRBJ2-7; D is tentatively TRBD1 or TRBD2 (5 bases each). With 3 bases removed from V and 7 bases from J, the gap between germline ends came to 19 bases. This CDR3 is 15 amino acids long. Germline V CDR1 and CDR2: MGHRA, YSYEKL.

The rearrangement uses TRBV15 and TRBJ2-7; D not resolved. The CDR3 is 12 amino acids. CDR1 LNHNV and CDR2 YYDKDF come from the germline V gene (reference sequence). V lost 1 base to trimming and J lost 2 bases, with 3 bases between them. The CDR3 nucleotides are TGTGCCACCAGCAGAGCTACCTACGAGCAGTACTTC. It yields the protein CATSRATYEQYF.

This clone occurred a few times. The rearrangement links TRBV30 to TRBJ1-1, with D possibly TRBD1 on 6 matching bases. Germline V gene sequence: CDR1 GTSNPN, CDR2 SVGIG (reference sequence). CDR3 length equals 12 residues. V was trimmed by 4 bases and J by 1 base, leaving 7 bases between them. The CDR3 sequence is CAWTTGNTEAFF. In DNA form, the CDR3 reads TGTGCCTGGACGACAGGGAACACTGAAGCTTTCTTT.

This clone showed up just a few times. The chain employs TRBV4-2 and TRBJ2-3, with D hard to call. The V gene lost 2 bases and the J gene lost 1 base, with 7 bases spanning the gap. Per germline, CDR1 LGHNA and CDR2 YNFKEQ. The CDR3 consists of 14 residues. CDR3 sequence: CASSQSEGTDTQYF. Written as DNA, the CDR3 is TGTGCCAGCAGCCAATCCGAGGGCACAGATACGCAGTATTTT.

The chain links TRBV7-9 to TRBJ2-4; D perhaps matches TRBD2 (5 bases). Trimming pared 7 bases from V and 0 bases from J, leaving 13 bases between. Germline V gene lookup returns CDR1 SEHNR and CDR2 FQNEAQ (reference sequence). This CDR3 region has 15 residues. The CDR3 DNA reads as TGTGCCAGCACCCACGTCGGACTAGCCAAAAACATTCAGTACTTC. It is translated as CASTHVGLAKNIQYF.

In nucleotides, the CDR3 is TGTGCCTGGACAGGGTGGCGAACTGAAGCTTTCTTT. The encoded protein is CAWTGWRTEAFF. This chain connects TRBV30 to TRBJ1-1; TRBD1 might be the D (5 bases). V lost 4 bases to trimming and J lost 5 bases, with 11 bases between them. The CDR3 consists of 12 residues. The germline V gene encodes CDR1 GTSNPN and CDR2 SVGIG (reference sequence). The full variable domain, its missing parts supplied by reference TRBV30 and TRBJ1-1, is SQTIHQWPATLVQPVGSPLSLECTVEGTSNPNLYWYRQAAGRGLQLLFYSVGIGQISSEVPQNLSASRPQDRQFILSSKKLLLSDSGFYLCAWTGWRTEAFFGQGTRLTVV.

At least ten counts were recorded for this clone. The rearrangement joins TRBV7-9 to TRBJ2-7; 14 bases fit TRBD2. CDR3 length equals 15 residues. Trimming cost V 5 bases and J 3 bases; bases outside gene matches: 3. The germline CDR1 and CDR2 sequences are SEHNR and FQNEAQ (reference sequence). The CDR3 here is CASSHGTSGGYEQYF. The CDR3 nucleotides are TGTGCCAGCAGCCATGGGACTAGCGGGGGCTACGAGCAGTACTTC.

This sequence joins TRBV5-1 and TRBJ2-7; D is tentatively TRBD1 or TRBD2 (5 bases each). CDR1 is SGHRS, CDR2 YFSETQ, per germline. There are 12 residues in the CDR3. With 4 bases removed from V and 6 bases from J, the gap between germline ends came to 11 bases. This CDR3 reads CASSQPGGEQYF. The CDR3 nucleotides read TGCGCCAGCAGCCAGCCTGGGGGCGAGCAGTACTTC.

The V call is TRBV30, the J call TRBJ1-2; the D gene is possibly TRBD1 (6 bases). Trimming stripped 0 bases from V and 5 bases from J, with 22 bases between. CDR1 and CDR2 from the germline V gene are GTSNPN and SVGIG (reference sequence). This CDR3 is built from 17 residues. In DNA, the CDR3 is TGTGCCTGGAGTGTACGACAAAGACAGGCGCGGGGGTATGGCTACACCTTC. This gives the protein CAWSVRQRQARGYGYTF.

In its sample, this clone was seen a few times. The rearrangement joins TRBV6-5 to TRBJ1-1; D is unresolved. The CDR3 covers 15 residues. Germline V gene data show CDR1 as MNHEY and CDR2 as SVGAGI. V gave up 6 bases and J gave up 0 bases, with 14 bases separating them. The CDR3 DNA reads TGTGCCAGCAGCGTGATCGGACTGATGAACACTGAAGCTTTCTTT. Its protein is CASSVIGLMNTEAFF.